Listed here is a single T cell receptor (beta chain). This CDR3 is 11 amino acids long. Germline V gene sequence: CDR1 SGHDN, CDR2 FVKESK. Between the trimmed V and J ends, which lost 0 bases and 6 bases, there was a span of 3 bases. In the original workflow: Reference gene primer amplification gave nucleated cell count estimates. The method was immunoSEQ multiplex PCR; TCRdb's version includes in-frame clones alone and lacks a portion of them. V and J calls and clone size are copied from that table; D and trimming were computed from the DNA. This table holds 100,000 to 150,000 clones, around 90% found once. The record originates from a study of blood T cell repertoires in COVID-19. Across the whole study: Samples of COVID-19 (acute and convalescent) were obtained from the United States, Italy and Spain.

One Seattle source followed patients from active infection through their disease course. V usage is TRBV14 and J usage is TRBJ2-7, with D unclear. This clonotype was sampled from a man between 60 and 75 years old with COVID-19, enrolled during active disease. Sequenced input: peripheral blood. CDR3 bases: TGTGCCAGCAGCCAAGACATCGAGCAGTACTTC. It codes for CASSQDIEQYF.